A single sample is the source of the 13 T cell receptor beta chains below, sequenced in a study of control samples from healthy donors and cancer patients. Libraries were prepared by immunoSEQ multiplex PCR; TCRdb keeps only in-frame clonotypes and omits some of them. Among 350,000 to 450,000 clones listed, approximately 90% were seen once. Sequenced input: PBMCs. These TCRs come from a man between 35 and 55 years old with head and neck cancer.

The CDR3 reads CASRVGLAGEDTQYF. As DNA, the CDR3 is TGTGCCAGCAGGGTGGGACTAGCGGGGGAAGATACGCAGTATTTT. The V call is TRBV5-4, the J call TRBJ2-3; 14 positions match TRBD2. The CDR3 contains 15 residues. Per the germline V gene, CDR1 is SGHNT and CDR2 is YYREEE (reference sequence). V dropped 5 bases and J dropped 5; count of bases not matched to a gene: 4.

The chain links TRBV5-1 to TRBJ2-5; D may correspond to TRBD1 or TRBD2 (6 bases each). CDR1 is SGHRS, CDR2 YFSETQ, per germline. Trimming took 4 bases from V and 1 from J, leaving 17 bases between them. The CDR3 totals 16 residues. The CDR3 region is CASSPGPKGGQETQYF. As DNA, the CDR3 is TGCGCCAGCAGCCCCGGGCCAAAGGGGGGCCAAGAGACCCAGTACTTC.

This clone has more than one count but fewer than ten. The chain recombines TRBV7-9 with TRBJ2-7; possible D gene TRBD1, 6 bases. This CDR3 is 14 amino acids long. V lost 5 bases to trimming and J lost 2 bases, with 13 bases between them. CDR1 and CDR2 (germline): SEHNR, FQNEAQ (reference sequence). The CDR3 region has the DNA TGTGCCAGCAGCCTCAGACAGGCCGCCTACGAGCAGTACTTC. As protein: CASSLRQAAYEQYF.

This clone was seen a single time. The chain uses TRBV9 and TRBJ1-6, with a possible D match to TRBD1 (6 bases). Germline V CDR1 and CDR2: SGDLS, YYNGEE. This CDR3 contains 13 residues. V was shortened by 7 bases and J by 7 bases, with 12 bases between the two germline ends. The CDR3 DNA reads TGTGCCAGCTCGGACAGCCCCAATTCACCCCTCCACTTT. Its protein product is CASSDSPNSPLHF.

In the case of this clone: Additional DNA sequences in this sample encode the identical CDR3. The chain is built from TRBV7-9 and TRBJ1-6; D ambiguous. V dropped 3 bases and J dropped 10 bases, with 7 bases sitting between them. CDR1 SEHNR and CDR2 FQNEAQ come from the germline V gene (reference sequence). This CDR3 is built from 12 residues. The CDR3 sequence is CASSFEGSPLHF. DNA of the CDR3: TGTGCCAGCAGCTTTGAAGGGTCACCCCTCCACTTT.

CDR3 nucleotides: TGCGCCAGCAGCCAAGACGACTCGGCCTACGAGCAGTACTTC. Translated: CASSQDDSAYEQYF. V and J are TRBV4-1 and TRBJ2-7; D unresolved. Germline CDR1 is MGHRA and CDR2 is YSYEKL. This CDR3 is 14 amino acids long. The ends were cut back, 0 bases at V and 2 bases at J, with 8 bases in the middle.

The sample holds a few counts of this clone. This rearrangement joins TRBV7-2 to TRBJ1-3; no firm D call. The germline V and J ends were trimmed by 1 base and 8 bases, with 15 bases remaining between them. CDR1 SGHTA and CDR2 FQGNSA come from the germline V gene. This CDR3 is built from 15 residues. The CDR3 here is CASSLEGSLRDTIYF. CDR3 coding DNA: TGTGCCAGCAGCTTAGAAGGCAGCCTTCGGGACACCATATATTTT.

Only one count was recorded for this clone. This chain joins TRBV2 and TRBJ2-7, with D maybe TRBD2 (5 bases). CDR1 and CDR2 from the germline V gene are SNHLY and FYNNEI. V was pared by 9 bases and J by 0 bases, with 15 bases between. The CDR3 sequence is 14 residues long. In DNA form, the CDR3 reads TGTGCCAGGGAGAGCCCGGGATCCTCCTACGAGCAGTACTTC. Its translation: CARESPGSSYEQYF.

The chain is built from TRBV29-1 and TRBJ2-7; D is unclear. CDR1 is SQVTM and CDR2 is ANQGSEA in the germline V gene. CDR3 size: 10 residues. V dropped 5 bases and J dropped 2 bases, with 4 bases sitting between them. The CDR3 DNA sequence: TGCAGCGTTCTTGCCTACGAGCAGTACTTC. Protein sequence: CSVLAYEQYF.

This clone was seen only a few times. The chain uses TRBV6-5 and TRBJ1-1; weak D call: TRBD1 (5 bases). The V gene's germline CDR1 is MNHEY and CDR2 SVGAGI. The CDR3 runs to 14 residues. Trimming removed 11 bases at V and 4 bases at J, with 20 bases between. DNA of the CDR3: TGTGCCTGCGGAGAATCGGGGCGGGTCACTGAAGCTTTCTTT. Translating gives CACGESGRVTEAFF.

The chain couples TRBV25-1 to TRBJ2-2, with 11 nucleotides matching TRBD1. Germline V gene sequence: CDR1 MGHDK, CDR2 SYGVNS. This CDR3 is built from 15 residues. The V segment lost 4 bases and the J segment 6 bases; nucleotides outside the gene matches: 4. CDR3 amino acids: CASSARTGGPGELFF. The CDR3 nucleotides are TGTGCCAGCAGTGCCCGGACAGGGGGCCCCGGGGAGCTGTTTTTT.

The rearrangement joins TRBV30 to TRBJ1-2; D remains unclear. Germline V CDR1 and CDR2: GTSNPN, SVGIG (reference sequence). With 4 bases removed from V and 3 bases from J, the gap between germline ends came to 15 bases. CDR3 size: 14 residues. Written as DNA, the CDR3 is TGTGCCTGGACAGGCCTGGCAGTTTACTATGGCTACACCTTC. Its translation: CAWTGLAVYYGYTF. The complete variable domain, with remaining parts taken from reference TRBV30 and TRBJ1-2, reads SQTIHQWPATLVQPVGSPLSLECTVEGTSNPNLYWYRQAAGRGLQLLFYSVGIGQISSEVPQNLSASRPQDRQFILSSKKLLLSDSGFYLCAWTGLAVYYGYTFGSGTRLTVV.

The chain has TRBV28 and TRBJ2-7; D is unclear. There are 13 residues in the CDR3. The V gene's germline CDR1 is MDHEN and CDR2 SYDVKM. Trimming removed 7 bases at V and 7 bases at J, with 17 bases between. CDR3 coding DNA: TGTGCCAGCAAATTAACAGATATACGTGAGCAGTACTTC. It translates to CASKLTDIREQYF.